This T cell receptor beta chain was obtained from a study of T cell repertoires in cytomegalovirus infection (dated by TCRdb to between 2018 and 2021). Regarding the complete study: Donor HLA type was relevant to the analysis, as public TCR beta signatures indicated carriage of CMV infection together with the matching HLA type.

For CDR1 and CDR2, the germline V gene (reference sequence) lists MNHEY and SMNVEV. V is pruned by 4 bases and J by 6 bases, leaving 10 bases of the junction without a gene match. CDR3 length: 15 amino acids, cysteine to phenylalanine. The DNA shown is the 45-base CDR3, in frame from base 1. Findings and caveats that apply to the study as a whole: The ex vivo response was dominated by HLA-C-restricted CMV-specific TCR beta clonotypes, and the single most frequent clonotype in two of eight donors was supplied by these HLA-C-restricted clonotypes. In both this cohort and an independent roughly 350-donor cohort, the cumulative frequency of public TCR beta family members distinguished carriers of CMV infection plus the relevant HLA type.

This clonotype was recorded a few times. This receptor's antigen is unknown. It has no much larger one-base neighbor in the sample; base qualities were not kept. The instrument was an Illumina HiSeq 1500. Using fastp trimming at Q25 and MiXCR clonotype assembly, TCRdb reanalyzed the public sequencing data and kept in-frame beta chains. Rows are combined by CDR3 protein, so each entry shows the most common genes and DNA. This sample is represented by roughly 760,000 distinct CDR3 sequences; roughly 35% of them were singletons. The ten largest clones capture about 2.8% of the sample. Recombination connected TRBV27 to TRBJ2-7, with TRBD1 matching 9 junction bases. This TCR was recovered from a human donor in good health (CMV status not recorded). Some clones in this sample may be carry-over from other donors' samples. Sequencing input: PBMCs. CDR3 protein: CASSSRDRATSEQYF. The DNA is TGTGCCAGCAGTTCCCGGGACAGGGCGACGAGCGAGCAGTACTTC.